This TCR beta chain was found in a study of post-analysis software for immune sequencing data. CDR3 length equals 13 residues. Germline V gene lookup returns CDR1 DFQATT and CDR2 SNEGSKA (reference sequence). V lost 6 bases and J lost 10, with 19 bases in between. Regarding the study as a whole: Strong co-clustering by F measure was evident for samples that had been prepared in the same batch. Patients showed TRBV5-6, TRBV5-1 and TRBV20-1 among five TRBV segments more frequent than in controls. Multiple sclerosis patients had significantly lower normalized Chao1 diversity than controls.

As to this clonotype: What it recognizes is unknown.

cDNA libraries for TCR beta contained unique molecular identifiers. cDNA molecules numbering around 500,000 came from roughly 1 to 10 million T cells. TCRdb used MiXCR to reprocess the PCR reads, holding one entry per CDR3 protein. The sample has some 260,000 distinct CDR3 sequences; approximately 34% are singletons. The source is a girl aged 5 to 17 with multiple sclerosis. What was sequenced was blood. The chain joins TRBV20-1 to TRBJ2-1; D possibly matches TRBD1 or TRBD2 (6 bases each). The CDR3 sequence is CSAPPWGAGEQFF. DNA for the CDR3: TGCAGTGCGCCCCCCTGGGGGGCGGGAGAGCAGTTCTTC.